This TCR beta chain was profiled in a study of blood T cells in healthy people across ages. This clonotype was counted between two and nine times. Unmatched junction bases numbered 2, after V lost 3 bases and J lost 3 bases. The CDR3 contains 14 residues. Germline CDR1 KGHDR, CDR2 SFDVKD. Donors were healthy Caucasian individuals from Russia aged roughly 6 to 95. It was with a sample-barcoded 5' primer and a J-beta primer mix that a second PCR of roughly 6 to 12 cycles was run. Carrying 12 random nucleotides, a template-switch adaptor labeled each individual cDNA molecule. From the 5' RACE reads, TCRdb called clonotypes with MiXCR, one entry per CDR3 protein. The sample includes hundreds of thousands of distinct CDR3 sequences, 40% to 45% of them seen just once.

The sample comprised blood. This TCR came from an older man in good health. The J gene is TRBJ2-5, the V gene TRBV24-1; 8 nucleotides match TRBD2. CDR3 bases: TGTGCCACCAGTGATGGGACTAGAAAAGAGACCCAGTACTTC. Translated: CATSDGTRKETQYF.